This TCR beta chain was sequenced for a study of T cell responses to AZD1222 COVID-19 vaccine. Study-wide results and caveats: CD4 TCRs associated with vaccination spanned spike, dominating at 160-218 and 743-854. The study identified only five to seven AZD1222 recipients as seropositive at baseline. Donors in the cohort were predominantly white British and more often female, and clonal diversity was possibly underestimated.

Clones were read by immunoSEQ multiplex PCR, and TCRdb kept only the in-frame ones, dropping some. Of 100,000 to 120,000 clones detected, around nine tenths appear once; the ten largest clones hold roughly 3%. CDR1 LGHNA and CDR2 YNFKEQ come from the germline V gene. The CDR3 is 18 residues long. Deletions cut 0 bases from V and 0 bases from J, with 15 bases between. A word on this clone: Its antigen is unidentified.

Sequencing used peripheral blood, obtained on day 0 of MenACWY control vaccination. The genes are TRBV4-2 and TRBJ1-5; possible D gene TRBD1, 5 bases. This receptor was obtained from an adult in good health. The CDR3 here is CASSQEKPGSYSNQPQHF. The DNA of the CDR3 is TGTGCCAGCAGCCAAGAAAAACCAGGGAGCTATAGCAATCAGCCCCAGCATTTT.